The source of this TCR beta chain is a study of Ad26.COV2.S vaccination and SARS-CoV-2 variants. General study findings and limits: Greater spike-specific TCR breadth was seen in vaccine recipients than in placebo recipients.

Trimming pared 0 bases from V and 1 base from J, leaving 0 bases between. CDR1 is KGHSH and CDR2 is LQKENI in the germline V gene. This CDR3 region has 13 residues. Treatment meaning: about 20 received Ad26.COV2.S at low or high dose, single or two shots; about 5 received placebo; per-sample allocation not given. Day 63 after the first vaccine or placebo injection was the time point for sampling. Assay used: immunoSEQ multiplex PCR; TCRdb lists only in-frame clones, some missing. The sample holds about 480,000 clones, 87% seen once. Notes on this clone: Antigen: not known.

The rearrangement links TRBV18 to TRBJ2-2; D is unclear. This sequence was found in a person aged 18-65 years who received the Ad26.COV2.S COVID-19 vaccine or a placebo. The specimen comprised peripheral blood, sampled in a trial of Ad26.COV2.S vaccine versus placebo. The CDR3 sequence is CASSPPNTGELFF. Here the CDR3 DNA reads TGTGCCAGCTCACCACCGAACACCGGGGAGCTGTTTTTT. The full variable domain, with the rest looked up from reference TRBV18 and TRBJ2-2, is NAGVMQNPRHLVRRRGQEARLRCSPMKGHSHVYWYRQLPEEGLKFMVYLQKENIIDESGMPKERFSAEFPKEGPSILRIQQVVRGDSAAYFCASSPPNTGELFFGEGSRLTVL.